Listed here are 24 T cell receptor beta chains from one sample, sequenced in a study of human T cells and chemical hapten exposure. TCRdb re-analysed the 5' RACE reads in MiXCR, keeping a single row per CDR3 protein. The sample lists about 81,000 distinct CDR3 sequences, less than 9.5% occurring once. Unfractionated whole blood served as the source for total RNA extraction. The source of these receptors is a male donor in good health.

This clonotype was detected a few times. V gene TRBV18 combines with J gene TRBJ1-2, with 10 nucleotides matching TRBD1. The CDR3 runs 16 residues. Germline assignment: CDR1 KGHSH and CDR2 LQKENI. J was trimmed by 5 bases and V by 0 bases; bases with no gene match: 6. CDR3 region: CASSPPGTGAAYGYTF. DNA for the CDR3: TGTGCCAGCTCACCACCGGGGACAGGGGCGGCTTATGGCTACACCTTC. Using reference TRBV18 and TRBJ1-2 for the parts outside the CDR3, the full variable domain is NAGVMQNPRHLVRRRGQEARLRCSPMKGHSHVYWYRQLPEEGLKFMVYLQKENIIDESGMPKERFSAEFPKEGPSILRIQQVVRGDSAAYFCASSPPGTGAAYGYTFGSGTRLTVV.

The genes are TRBV6-2 or TRBV6-3 and TRBJ1-2, with 10 bases aligning to TRBD1. V shed 8 bases and J 2 bases; nucleotides not matched to a gene: 11. This CDR3 spans 16 amino acids. Germline values: CDR1 MNHEY, CDR2 SVGEGT. CDR3 protein: CASHPLDRGSNYGYTF. The CDR3 nucleotides read TGTGCCAGCCACCCCCTGGACAGGGGGTCGAACTATGGCTACACCTTC.

To note about this clonotype: A clone one base away is much larger, so this may be a read error. This chain joins TRBV20-1 and TRBJ1-1; a possible D gene is TRBD1 (5 bases). The CDR3 spans 14 residues. Germline V gene lookup returns CDR1 DFQATT and CDR2 SNEGSKA (reference sequence). This chain's CDR3 is CSATLHSLDTVAFF. The CDR3 nucleotides are TGCAGTGCTACACTCCACTCGTTGGACACTGTAGCTTTCTTT.

The chain uses TRBV6-2 or TRBV6-3 and TRBJ2-5; unclear D gene. V gave up 7 bases and J gave up 1 base, with 16 bases separating them. This CDR3 is built from 15 residues. CDR1 is MNHEY and CDR2 is SVGEGT in the germline V gene. Here the CDR3 DNA reads TGTGCCAGCAAACCCCTCCGTTGGAGCCAAGAGACCCAGTACTTC. Translating it yields CASKPLRWSQETQYF.

This clonotype was counted only a few times. This chain connects TRBV6-5 to TRBJ1-6, with TRBD1 matching over 7 bases. The CDR3 is made up of 20 amino acids. V was pared by 0 bases and J by 5 bases, with 16 bases of the junction left unmatched. From germline, CDR1 is MNHEY and CDR2 SVGAGI. CDR3 DNA: TGTGCCAGCAGTTACTCCTGGGACAGAGGCCTCCACAACAATAATTCACCCCTCCACTTT. It codes for CASSYSWDRGLHNNNSPLHF.

In this sample, this clonotype turned up many times. The CDR3 reads CATPGQGLHEQYF. In DNA form, the CDR3 reads TGTGCCACCCCGGGACAGGGGTTGCACGAGCAGTACTTC. The V and J genes are TRBV6-5 and TRBJ2-7; 10 bases are a match to TRBD1. The junction had 8 bases not matched to a gene; V was cut back by 10 bases and J by 5 bases. The V gene's germline CDR1 is MNHEY and CDR2 SVGAGI. The CDR3 contains 13 residues.

This clonotype was counted ten times or more. The chain carries TRBV12-3 or TRBV12-4 and TRBJ1-6, with unresolved D. V was clipped by 2 bases and J by 11 bases, with 10 bases between them. This CDR3 comprises 13 residues. The CDR3 here is CASSLTSETPLHF. The DNA of the CDR3 is TGTGCCAGCAGTTTAACATCAGAGACACCCCTCCACTTT.

This clonotype was found many times. The rearrangement links TRBV20-1 to TRBJ2-2; 8 bases align to TRBD2. The CDR3 is 16 amino acids. Germline CDR1 DFQATT, CDR2 SNEGSKA (reference sequence). DNA of the CDR3: TGCGGGTCGAGGATCCGCGGGGGGCCGAACACCGGGGAGCTGTTTTTT. Its protein product is CGSRIRGGPNTGELFF.

The chain joins TRBV20-1 to TRBJ2-1; TRBD2 might be the D (6 bases). Germline CDR1 reads DFQATT; CDR2 reads SNEGSKA (reference sequence). The CDR3 is 14 residues long. Trimming removed 4 bases from V and 6 bases from J, with 16 bases in between. The CDR3 nucleotides read TGCAGTGCTATGGGGACTCCTTTTGTCAATGAGCAGTTCTTC. This gives the protein CSAMGTPFVNEQFF.

The chain couples TRBV10-2 to TRBJ1-1, with D unresolved. V lost 2 bases to trimming and J lost 9 bases, with 19 bases between them. This CDR3 region has 15 residues. Germline V CDR1 and CDR2: WSHSY, SAAADI. CDR3: CASSEPIGWGMQAFF. CDR3 coding DNA: TGCGCCAGCAGTGAGCCGATAGGTTGGGGAATGCAAGCTTTCTTT.

This clonotype was recorded many times. The gene calls are TRBV5-5 and TRBJ2-1; D might be TRBD1 (5 bases). The CDR3 totals 15 residues. Germline-derived CDR1 and CDR2 are SGHKS and YYEKEE (reference sequence). The germline V and J ends were trimmed by 3 bases and 7 bases, with 17 bases remaining between them. The CDR3 sequence: CASSWGVSAENEQFF. In nucleotides, the CDR3 is TGTGCCAGCAGCTGGGGCGTCTCCGCGGAGAATGAGCAGTTCTTC.

This rearrangement joins TRBV24-1 to TRBJ2-5; D is perhaps TRBD1 (5 bases). The CDR3 length is 16 residues. V was cut by 5 bases and J by 1 base, with 16 bases left in between. Germline lookup yields CDR1 KGHDR and CDR2 SFDVKD. For the CDR3, the DNA is TGTGCCACCAGTGCGGGTAGGGGCTACCCCCAAGAGACCCAGTACTTC. It encodes CATSAGRGYPQETQYF.

This clonotype was seen only a few times. This rearrangement joins TRBV24-1 to TRBJ2-1, with D maybe TRBD1 (5 bases). Germline assignment: CDR1 KGHDR and CDR2 SFDVKD. This CDR3 is built from 15 residues. V lost 2 bases, J lost 6 bases, and 13 bases lay in between. For the CDR3, the DNA is TGTGCCACCAGTGATTCCCGTCTGGGGCCCAATGAGCAGTTCTTC. Translation gives CATSDSRLGPNEQFF.

The table lists this clonotype with many counts. The chain joins TRBV2 to TRBJ2-3; D may be TRBD2 (6 bases). The ends were cut back, 2 bases at V and 6 bases at J, with 12 bases in the middle. CDR3 size: 14 residues. The germline gives CDR1 SNHLY, CDR2 FYNNEI. DNA for the CDR3: TGTGCCAGCAGTGAATCGGGCCTAGCGGATACGCAGTATTTT. This translates into CASSESGLADTQYF.

This clonotype was detected ten times or more. Here the CDR3 DNA reads TGCAGCGCCCCGGACCTGAACACTGAAGCTTTCTTT. The encoded protein is CSAPDLNTEAFF. The chain uses TRBV29-1 and TRBJ1-1; D not resolved. This CDR3 region has 12 residues. CDR1 and CDR2 (germline): SQVTM, ANQGSEA. V lost 7 bases, J lost 0 bases, and 9 bases lay in between.

This clonotype was detected a few times. V usage is TRBV12-3 or TRBV12-4 and J usage is TRBJ2-7; D possibly corresponds to TRBD2 (6 bases). This CDR3 has 12 residues. V lost 3 bases and J 5 bases, leaving 8 bases between the germline ends. The CDR3 here is CASSFGGNEQYF. CDR3 DNA sequence: TGTGCCAGCAGTTTTGGGGGGAACGAGCAGTACTTC.

At least ten counts were recorded for this clonotype. J is TRBJ2-1 and V is TRBV19, with D perhaps matching TRBD1 or TRBD2 (5 bases each). The CDR3 totals 13 residues. Trimming stripped 6 bases from V and 7 bases from J, with 13 bases between. The germline gives CDR1 LNHDA, CDR2 SQIVND (reference sequence). CDR3 DNA sequence: TGTGCCAGTAGGAGGGACGCTAGGAATGAGCAGTTCTTC. Amino acid sequence: CASRRDARNEQFF.

This clonotype appeared a few times. The chain is built from TRBV7-9 and TRBJ2-1; no firm D call. Trimming left V 4 bases short and J 5 bases short, with 12 bases between. The CDR3 is made up of 14 amino acids. Germline V gene data show CDR1 as SEHNR and CDR2 as FQNEAQ (reference sequence). CDR3 sequence reads: CASSSPQLNNEQFF. The DNA for the CDR3 is TGTGCCAGCAGCTCGCCCCAACTAAACAATGAGCAGTTCTTC. Drawing the rest from reference TRBV7-9 and TRBJ2-1, the complete variable domain is DTGVSQNPRHKITKRGQNVTFRCDPISEHNRLYWYRQTLGQGPEFLTYFQNEAQLEKSRLLSDRFSAERPKGSFSTLEIQRTEQGDSAMYLCASSSPQLNNEQFFGPGTRLTVL.

This clonotype was counted ten times or more. This rearrangement joins TRBV20-1 to TRBJ2-1, with 10 nucleotides matching TRBD1. Germline V gene lookup returns CDR1 DFQATT and CDR2 SNEGSKA (reference sequence). With V trimmed by 3 bases and J by 4 bases, 3 bases remained unmatched. The CDR3 sequence is 14 residues long. CDR3 region: CSASSGQGYNEQFF. The CDR3 nucleotides read TGCAGTGCTAGTTCGGGACAGGGGTACAATGAGCAGTTCTTC.

The J gene is TRBJ1-5, the V gene TRBV6-2 or TRBV6-3; no clear D. This CDR3 region has 15 residues. The germline gives CDR1 MNHEY, CDR2 SVGEGT. The V end lost 3 bases, the J end lost 1 base, and 10 bases lay between the germline ends. CDR3: CASSYWEGSNQPQHF. For the CDR3, the DNA is TGTGCCAGCAGTTATTGGGAAGGCAGCAATCAGCCCCAGCATTTT.

This clonotype turned up a few times. The V gene is TRBV14, the J gene TRBJ2-3; no reliable D call. V lost 5 bases, J lost 2 bases, and 14 bases lay in between. Germline lookup yields CDR1 SGHDN and CDR2 FVKESK. The CDR3 runs to 15 residues. Here the CDR3 reads CASSATLAVTDTQYF. Here the CDR3 DNA reads TGTGCCAGCAGCGCGACACTTGCTGTCACAGATACGCAGTATTTT. The variable domain in full, completed from reference TRBV14 and TRBJ2-3, reads EAGVTQFPSHSVIEKGQTVTLRCDPISGHDNLYWYRRVMGKEIKFLLHFVKESKQDESGMPNNRFLAERTGGTYSTLKVQPAELEDSGVYFCASSATLAVTDTQYFGPGTRLTVL.

This clonotype was counted ten times or more. CDR3 protein: CASSQWGGNQPQHF. As DNA, the CDR3 is TGTGCCAGCAGCCAATGGGGGGGCAATCAGCCCCAGCATTTT. This chain connects TRBV3-1 to TRBJ1-5; possibly TRBD1 for D (5 bases). This CDR3 is built from 14 residues. Germline CDR1 is LGHDT and CDR2 is YNNKEL (reference sequence). Trimming removed 2 bases at V and 2 bases at J, with 7 bases between.

This clonotype was observed a few times. The chain carries TRBV27 and TRBJ2-4, with 7 bases lining up with TRBD1. Germline-derived CDR1 and CDR2 are MNHEY and SMNVEV (reference sequence). The CDR3 has 16 amino acids. Losses at the gene ends were 3 bases for V and 6 bases for J; bases not matched to a gene: 11. The CDR3, as DNA: TGTGCCAGCAGTTTGGAGGCCGGGACAGCCGGAAACATTCAGTACTTC. Translation: CASSLEAGTAGNIQYF.

This clonotype was counted between two and nine times. This sequence joins TRBV9 and TRBJ2-3; no clear D gene. Per the germline V gene, CDR1 is SGDLS and CDR2 is YYNGEE. V shed 5 bases and J shed 2 bases, with 18 bases lying between them. The CDR3 contains 16 residues. CDR3: CASSHKGSSFTDTQYF. CDR3 in DNA: TGTGCCAGCAGTCATAAAGGCAGCTCATTCACAGATACGCAGTATTTT.